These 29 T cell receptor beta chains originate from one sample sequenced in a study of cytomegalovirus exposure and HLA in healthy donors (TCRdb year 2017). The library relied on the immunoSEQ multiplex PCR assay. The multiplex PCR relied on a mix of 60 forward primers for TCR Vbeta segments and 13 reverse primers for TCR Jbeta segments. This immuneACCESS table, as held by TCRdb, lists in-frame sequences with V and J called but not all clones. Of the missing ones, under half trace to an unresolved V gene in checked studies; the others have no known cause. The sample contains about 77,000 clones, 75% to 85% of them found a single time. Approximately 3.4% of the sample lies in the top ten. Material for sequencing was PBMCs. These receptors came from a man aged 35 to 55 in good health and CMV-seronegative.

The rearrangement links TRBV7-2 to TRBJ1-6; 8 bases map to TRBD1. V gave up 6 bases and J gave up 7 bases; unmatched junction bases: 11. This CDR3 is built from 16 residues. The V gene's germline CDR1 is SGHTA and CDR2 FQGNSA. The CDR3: CASRYSGTGQNSPLHF. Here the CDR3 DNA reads TGTGCCAGCAGATATTCTGGGACAGGCCAGAATTCACCCCTCCACTTT. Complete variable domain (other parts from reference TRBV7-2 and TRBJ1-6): GAGVSQSPSNKVTEKGKDVELRCDPISGHTALYWYRQSLGQGLEFLIYFQGNSAPDKSGLPSDRFSAERTGGSVSTLTIQRTQQEDSAVYLCASRYSGTGQNSPLHFGNGTRLTVT.

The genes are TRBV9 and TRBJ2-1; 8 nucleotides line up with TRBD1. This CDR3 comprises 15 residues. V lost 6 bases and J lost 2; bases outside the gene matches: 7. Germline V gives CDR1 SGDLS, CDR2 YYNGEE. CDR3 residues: CASTPEQGAYNEQFF. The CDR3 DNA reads TGTGCCAGCACCCCCGAACAGGGGGCCTACAATGAGCAGTTCTTC.

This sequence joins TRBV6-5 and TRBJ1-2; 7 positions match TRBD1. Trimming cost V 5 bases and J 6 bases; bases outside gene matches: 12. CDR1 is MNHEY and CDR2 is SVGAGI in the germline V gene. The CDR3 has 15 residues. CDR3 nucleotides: TGTGCCAGCAGTGCCGCAAGGGGGCCGAGTCATGGCTACACCTTC. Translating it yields CASSAARGPSHGYTF.

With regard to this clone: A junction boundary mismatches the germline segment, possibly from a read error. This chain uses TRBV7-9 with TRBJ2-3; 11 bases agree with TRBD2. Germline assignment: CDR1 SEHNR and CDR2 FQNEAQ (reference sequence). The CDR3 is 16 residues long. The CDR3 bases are TGTTCCAGCAGCTTAGGCGCTAGCGGGGGGACAGATACGCAGTATTTT. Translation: CSSSLGASGGTDTQYF.

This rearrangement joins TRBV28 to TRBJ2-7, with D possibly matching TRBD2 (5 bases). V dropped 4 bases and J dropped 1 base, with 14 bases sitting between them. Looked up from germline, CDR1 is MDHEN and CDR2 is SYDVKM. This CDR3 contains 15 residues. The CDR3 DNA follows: TGTGCCAGCAGTTCTTGGGCCGGAGGATCCTACGAGCAGTACTTC. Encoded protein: CASSSWAGGSYEQYF.

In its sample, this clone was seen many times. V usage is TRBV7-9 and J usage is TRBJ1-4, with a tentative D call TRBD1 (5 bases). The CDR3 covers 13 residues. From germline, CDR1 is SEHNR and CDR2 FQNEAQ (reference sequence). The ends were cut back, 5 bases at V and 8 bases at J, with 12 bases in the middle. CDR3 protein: CASSPQGGEKLFF. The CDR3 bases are TGTGCCAGCAGCCCTCAGGGAGGGGAAAAACTGTTTTTT.

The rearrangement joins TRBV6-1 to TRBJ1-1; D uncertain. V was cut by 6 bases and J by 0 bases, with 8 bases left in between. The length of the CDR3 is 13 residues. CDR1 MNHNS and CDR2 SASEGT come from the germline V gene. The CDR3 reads CASRVQLNTEAFF. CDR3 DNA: TGTGCCAGCAGGGTCCAGTTGAACACTGAAGCTTTCTTT.

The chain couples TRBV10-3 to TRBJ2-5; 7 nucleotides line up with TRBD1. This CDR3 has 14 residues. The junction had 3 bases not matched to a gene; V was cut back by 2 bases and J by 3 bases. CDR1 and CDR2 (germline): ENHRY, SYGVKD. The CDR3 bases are TGTGCCATCAGTGAGCCCGGGACAGAAGAGACCCAGTACTTC. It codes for CAISEPGTEETQYF.

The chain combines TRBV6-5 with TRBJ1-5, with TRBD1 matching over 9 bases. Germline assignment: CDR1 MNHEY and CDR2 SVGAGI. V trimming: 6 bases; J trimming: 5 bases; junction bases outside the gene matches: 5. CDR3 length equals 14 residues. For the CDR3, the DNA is TGTGCCAGCAGCCCTTGGACAGGGGATCAGCCCCAGCATTTT. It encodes CASSPWTGDQPQHF.

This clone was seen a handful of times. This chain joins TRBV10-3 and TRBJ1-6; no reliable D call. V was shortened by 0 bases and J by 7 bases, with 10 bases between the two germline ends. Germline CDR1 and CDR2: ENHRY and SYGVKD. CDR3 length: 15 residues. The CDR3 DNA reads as TGTGCCATCAGTGAGTCTAGGAACAGAAATTCACCCCTCCACTTT. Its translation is CAISESRNRNSPLHF.

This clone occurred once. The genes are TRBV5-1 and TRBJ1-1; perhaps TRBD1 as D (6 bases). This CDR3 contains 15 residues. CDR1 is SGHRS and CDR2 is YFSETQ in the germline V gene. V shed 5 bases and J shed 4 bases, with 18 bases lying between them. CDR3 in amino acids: CASRKGTPEPTEAFF. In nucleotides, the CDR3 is TGCGCCAGCAGGAAGGGGACACCAGAACCCACTGAAGCTTTCTTT.

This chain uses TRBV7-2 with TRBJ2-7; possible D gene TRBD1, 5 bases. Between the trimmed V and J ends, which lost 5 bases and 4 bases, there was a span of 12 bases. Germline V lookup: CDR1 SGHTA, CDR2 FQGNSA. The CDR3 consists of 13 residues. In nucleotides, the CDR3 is TGTGCCAGCAGCCCTGGGGCGCCTTACGAGCAGTACTTC. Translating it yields CASSPGAPYEQYF.

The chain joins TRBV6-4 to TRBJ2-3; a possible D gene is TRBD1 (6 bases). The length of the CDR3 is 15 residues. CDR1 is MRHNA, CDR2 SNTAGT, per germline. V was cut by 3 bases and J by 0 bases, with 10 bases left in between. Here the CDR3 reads CASSEAGASTDTQYF. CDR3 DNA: TGTGCCAGCAGTGAAGCAGGGGCGAGCACAGATACGCAGTATTTT.

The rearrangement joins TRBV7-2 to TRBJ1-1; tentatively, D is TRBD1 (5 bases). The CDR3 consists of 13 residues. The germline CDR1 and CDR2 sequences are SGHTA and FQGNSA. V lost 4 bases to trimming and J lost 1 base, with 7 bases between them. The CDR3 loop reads CASSSGQNTEAFF. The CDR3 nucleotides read TGTGCCAGCAGCTCCGGACAGAACACTGAAGCTTTCTTT. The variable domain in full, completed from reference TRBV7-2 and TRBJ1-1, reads GAGVSQSPSNKVTEKGKDVELRCDPISGHTALYWYRQSLGQGLEFLIYFQGNSAPDKSGLPSDRFSAERTGGSVSTLTIQRTQQEDSAVYLCASSSGQNTEAFFGQGTRLTVV.

The CDR3 nucleotides read TGTGCCAGCAGTGAAGTGACAGGAGATCCCGGGGAGCTGTTTTTT. Its protein product is CASSEVTGDPGELFF. The chain links TRBV6-1 to TRBJ2-2; tentatively, D is TRBD1 (6 bases). The CDR3 covers 15 residues. Germline CDR1 reads MNHNS; CDR2 reads SASEGT. Trimming removed 1 base at V and 6 bases at J, with 12 bases between.

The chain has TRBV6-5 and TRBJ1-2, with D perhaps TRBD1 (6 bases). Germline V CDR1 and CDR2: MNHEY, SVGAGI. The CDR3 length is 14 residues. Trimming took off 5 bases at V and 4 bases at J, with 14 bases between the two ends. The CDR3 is CASSPRGGLYGYTF. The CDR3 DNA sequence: TGTGCCAGCAGTCCCCGGGGGGGGCTCTATGGCTACACCTTC.

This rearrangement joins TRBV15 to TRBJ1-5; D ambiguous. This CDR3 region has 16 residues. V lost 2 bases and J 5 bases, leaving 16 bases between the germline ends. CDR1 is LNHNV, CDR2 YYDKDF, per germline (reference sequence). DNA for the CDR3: TGTGCCACCAGCAGAAAGCGCTCAGATCGGTATCAGCCCCAGCATTTT. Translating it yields CATSRKRSDRYQPQHF.

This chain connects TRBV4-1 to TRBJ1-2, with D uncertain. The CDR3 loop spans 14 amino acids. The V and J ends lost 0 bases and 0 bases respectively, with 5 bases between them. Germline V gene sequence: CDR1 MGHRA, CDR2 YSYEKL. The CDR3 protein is CASSQDPTNYGYTF. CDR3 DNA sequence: TGCGCCAGCAGCCAAGATCCCACTAACTATGGCTACACCTTC.

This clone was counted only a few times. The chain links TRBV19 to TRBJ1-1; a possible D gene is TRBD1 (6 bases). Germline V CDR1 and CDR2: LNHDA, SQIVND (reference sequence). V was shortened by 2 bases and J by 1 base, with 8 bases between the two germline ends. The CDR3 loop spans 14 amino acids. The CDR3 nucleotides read TGTGCCAGTAGTATACAGGGGCAGAACACTGAAGCTTTCTTT. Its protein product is CASSIQGQNTEAFF.

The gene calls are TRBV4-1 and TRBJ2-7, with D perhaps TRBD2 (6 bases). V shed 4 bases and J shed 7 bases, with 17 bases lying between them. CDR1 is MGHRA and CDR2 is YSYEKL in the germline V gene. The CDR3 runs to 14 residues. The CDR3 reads CASSPGDPGREQYF. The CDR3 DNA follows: TGCGCCAGCAGCCCGGGGGACCCCGGCCGAGAGCAGTACTTC.

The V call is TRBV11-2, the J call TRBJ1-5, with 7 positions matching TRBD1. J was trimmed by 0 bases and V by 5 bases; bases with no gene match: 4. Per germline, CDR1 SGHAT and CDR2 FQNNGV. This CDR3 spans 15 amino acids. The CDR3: CASSAGTASNQPQHF. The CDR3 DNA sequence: TGTGCCAGCAGCGCCGGGACAGCTAGCAATCAGCCCCAGCATTTT.

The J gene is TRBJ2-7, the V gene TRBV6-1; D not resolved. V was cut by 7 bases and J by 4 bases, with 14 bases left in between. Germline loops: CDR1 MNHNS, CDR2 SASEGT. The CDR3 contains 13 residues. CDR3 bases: TGTGCCAGCAAAGAAAATAGCAAGTACGAGCAGTACTTC. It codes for CASKENSKYEQYF.

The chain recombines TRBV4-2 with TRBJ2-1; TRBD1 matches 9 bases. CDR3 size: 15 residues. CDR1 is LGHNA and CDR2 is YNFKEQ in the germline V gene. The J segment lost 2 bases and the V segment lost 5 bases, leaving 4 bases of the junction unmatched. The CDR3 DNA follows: TGTGCCAGCAGCGAGGGACAGGGAACCTACAATGAGCAGTTCTTC. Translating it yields CASSEGQGTYNEQFF.

The CDR3 loop is CASSSEGQPNTGELFF. In DNA, the CDR3 is TGTGCCAGCAGTTCTGAGGGACAGCCGAACACCGGGGAGCTGTTTTTT. The chain combines TRBV6-5 with TRBJ2-2, with 7 bases that match TRBD1. The germline CDR1 and CDR2 sequences are MNHEY and SVGAGI. The length of the CDR3 is 16 residues. J lost 0 bases, V lost 4 bases, and 5 bases had no gene match.

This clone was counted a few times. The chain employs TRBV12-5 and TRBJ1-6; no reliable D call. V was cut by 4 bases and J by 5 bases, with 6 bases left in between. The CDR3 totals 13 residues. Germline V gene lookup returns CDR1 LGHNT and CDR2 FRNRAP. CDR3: CASGSSDNSPLHF. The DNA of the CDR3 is TGTGCTAGTGGTTCTTCGGATAATTCACCCCTCCACTTT.

CDR3 sequence reads: CASSEGRGRYEQYF. The CDR3 region has the DNA TGTGCCAGCAGTGAAGGTAGAGGGAGGTACGAGCAGTACTTC. This chain uses TRBV2 with TRBJ2-7, with D maybe TRBD2 (6 bases). Deletions cut 1 base from V and 4 bases from J, with 11 bases between. The CDR3 sequence is 14 residues long. Germline loops: CDR1 SNHLY, CDR2 FYNNEI.

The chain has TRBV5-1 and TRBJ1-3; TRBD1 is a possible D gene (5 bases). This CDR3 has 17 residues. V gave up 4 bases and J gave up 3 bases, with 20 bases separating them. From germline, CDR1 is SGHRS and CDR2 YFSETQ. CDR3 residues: CASSLADSRALGNTIYF. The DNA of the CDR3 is TGCGCCAGCAGCCTGGCCGACAGTCGGGCTCTTGGAAACACCATATATTTT.

This CDR3 reads CSVGLDSSNQPQHF. CDR3 DNA sequence: TGCAGCGTTGGGTTGGACAGTAGCAATCAGCCCCAGCATTTT. The chain couples TRBV29-1 to TRBJ1-5; TRBD1 is a possible D gene (6 bases). The CDR3 runs 14 residues. Between the trimmed V and J ends, which lost 4 bases and 0 bases, there was a span of 10 bases. Looked up from germline, CDR1 is SQVTM and CDR2 is ANQGSEA.

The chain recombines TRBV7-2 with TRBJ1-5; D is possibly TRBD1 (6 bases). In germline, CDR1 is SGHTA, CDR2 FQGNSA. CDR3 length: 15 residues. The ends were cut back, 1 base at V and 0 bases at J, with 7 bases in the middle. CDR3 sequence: CASSLDRDSNQPQHF. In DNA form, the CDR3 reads TGTGCCAGCAGCTTAGACAGGGATAGCAATCAGCCCCAGCATTTT.